The rows below give T cell receptor beta chains drawn from one sample of a study of PD-1 blockade in classical Hodgkin lymphoma. This table comes from immunoSEQ multiplex PCR, and its TCRdb copy is limited to in-frame clones, with some not included. This sample has 35,000 to 55,000 clones, with approximately 72% found just once. The specimen was peripheral blood mononuclear cells (PBMCs), collected before the second cycle of nivolumab. These receptors all come from a human donor with classical Hodgkin lymphoma. Both conserved end residues are part of each CDR3. The D gene is left open where the match is weak. Part of the rows lack a size; the others show once, few, many or a class for expanded clones.

CDR3	DNA	J	D	size	V
CATSRSGGEGYTF	TGTGCCACCAGCCGCTCAGGGGGCGAGGGCTACACCTTC	TRBJ1-2	TRBD1	-	TRBV15
CASSQGQDYEQYF	TGTGCCAGCAGCCAGGGACAAGACTACGAGCAGTACTTC	TRBJ2-7	-	-	TRBV4-2
CASSYSISTSGNTIYF	TGTGCCAGCAGTTACTCGATATCGACCTCTGGAAACACCATATATTTT	TRBJ1-3	-	-	TRBV6-5
CASSWDSYEQYF	TGTGCCAGCAGCTGGGATAGCTACGAGCAGTACTTC	TRBJ2-7	-	-	TRBV7-9
CASSYSGQDTQYF	TGTGCCAGCAGTTACTCAGGTCAGGATACGCAGTATTTT	TRBJ2-3	-	-	TRBV6-5
CASSSNRGADTEAFF	TGTGCCAGCAGCTCAAACAGGGGGGCGGACACTGAAGCTTTCTTT	TRBJ1-1	TRBD1	-	TRBV5-4
CSASGLHEQYF	TGCAGTGCTAGTGGGCTACACGAGCAGTACTTC	TRBJ2-7	-	-	TRBV20-1
CASSQTGYEQYF	TGTGCCAGCAGTCAGACTGGTTACGAGCAGTACTTC	TRBJ2-7	-	few	TRBV7-9
CAIGGGGDADTQYF	TGTGCCATAGGGGGAGGGGGAGACGCAGATACGCAGTATTTT	TRBJ2-3	-	once	TRBV19
CASTPPAASTDTQYF	TGCGCCAGCACACCCCCAGCGGCAAGCACAGATACGCAGTATTTT	TRBJ2-3	-	-	TRBV10-2
CASNPRDRGATEKLFF	TGTGCCAGCAACCCCCGGGACAGGGGGGCTACTGAAAAACTGTTTTTT	TRBJ1-4	TRBD1	many	TRBV28
CASSVEGNTEAFF	TGTGCCAGCAGCGTAGAGGGGAACACTGAAGCTTTCTTT	TRBJ1-1	-	few	TRBV9
CASSSGLPNEQFF	TGTGCCAGCAGCTCGGGACTACCCAATGAGCAGTTCTTC	TRBJ2-1	TRBD2	-	TRBV7-9
CASRELAATYNEQFF	TGTGCCAGCAGGGAACTAGCGGCCACCTACAATGAGCAGTTCTTC	TRBJ2-1	TRBD2	-	TRBV5-8
CASSFAGARGGEQYF	TGTGCCAGCAGTTTTGCGGGAGCTCGGGGGGGGGAGCAGTACTTC	TRBJ2-7	TRBD2	-	TRBV27
CASSLQGWGHGELFF	TGTGCCAGCAGTCTACAGGGTTGGGGTCACGGGGAGCTGTTTTTT	TRBJ2-2	-	once	TRBV6-5
CASSESLGATANYGYTF	TGTGCCAGCAGTGAGAGTTTGGGGGCTACCGCTAACTATGGCTACACCTTC	TRBJ1-2	-	-	TRBV25-1
CASSDWAGHVGEQFF	TGTGCCAGCAGTGACTGGGCAGGGCACGTGGGTGAGCAGTTCTTC	TRBJ2-1	-	-	TRBV6-4
CSATAVNSYEQYF	TGCAGCGCCACCGCGGTGAACTCCTACGAGCAGTACTTC	TRBJ2-7	-	-	TRBV29-1
CASSPGTANSPLHF	TGTGCCAGCAGCCCCGGGACAGCGAATTCACCCCTCCACTTT	TRBJ1-6	TRBD1	-	TRBV7-9
CASRKQDPGPSSGNTIYF	TGCGCCAGCAGGAAACAGGACCCTGGGCCCTCCTCTGGAAACACCATATATTTT	TRBJ1-3	-	few	TRBV5-1
CASSSGTGGYNEQFF	TGTGCCAGCAGTTCCGGTACCGGGGGGTACAATGAGCAGTTCTTC	TRBJ2-1	TRBD2	-	TRBV6-6
CASPRRGWTVEKLFF	TGTGCCAGCCCTAGGCGGGGCTGGACAGTTGAAAAACTGTTTTTT	TRBJ1-4	-	-	TRBV25-1
CASSLEGGALEYEQYF	TGTGCCAGCAGCTTAGAGGGTGGGGCCTTGGAGTACGAGCAGTACTTC	TRBJ2-7	-	-	TRBV7-2
CASSESLGEQYF	TGTGCCAGCAGTGAATCGCTGGGCGAGCAGTACTTC	TRBJ2-7	-	once	TRBV25-1
CASSLPGNQETQYF	TGTGCCAGCAGCTTACCGGGGAACCAAGAGACCCAGTACTTC	TRBJ2-5	-	few	TRBV7-6
CASSSDGNQPQHF	TGCGCCAGCAGCTCTGACGGCAATCAGCCCCAGCATTTT	TRBJ1-5	-	few	TRBV5-1
CASSLAGGEETQYF	TGTGCCAGCAGTCTAGCGGGAGGCGAAGAGACCCAGTACTTC	TRBJ2-5	TRBD2	few	TRBV6-5
CSVDTPQGRGAYEQYF	TGCAGCGTTGATACACCACAGGGCAGGGGCGCCTACGAGCAGTACTTC	TRBJ2-7	-	-	TRBV29-1
CASSLDLTSGEEQFF	TGTGCCAGCAGCTTAGACCTTACTAGCGGGGAGGAGCAGTTCTTC	TRBJ2-1	TRBD2	-	TRBV7-7
CASTPSDFDNEQFF	TGTGCCAGCACTCCCTCGGACTTCGATAATGAGCAGTTCTTC	TRBJ2-1	-	-	TRBV6-5
CATSRALGSNQPQHF	TGTGCCACCAGCAGAGCTTTAGGTAGCAATCAGCCCCAGCATTTT	TRBJ1-5	-	-	TRBV15
CASSLAGDQPQHF	TGCGCCAGCAGCTTGGCCGGTGATCAGCCCCAGCATTTT	TRBJ1-5	-	-	TRBV5-1
CASSVTVSTDTQYF	TGTGCCAGCAGCGTTACGGTTAGCACAGATACGCAGTATTTT	TRBJ2-3	-	-	TRBV9
CASSPAGTRGEQFF	TGTGCCAGCAGCCCCGCCGGGACTAGAGGTGAGCAGTTCTTC	TRBJ2-1	TRBD2	-	TRBV7-2
CASSYPKGAREETQYF	TGTGCCAGCAGTTATCCCAAGGGGGCGCGGGAGGAGACCCAGTACTTC	TRBJ2-5	-	-	TRBV6-5
CSVETYNFYGYTF	TGCAGCGTTGAAACGTACAACTTCTATGGCTACACCTTC	TRBJ1-2	-	-	TRBV29-1
CASSPLEDREATEAFF	TGTGCCAGCAGCCCATTAGAGGACAGGGAAGCCACTGAAGCTTTCTTT	TRBJ1-1	TRBD1	few	TRBV7-9
CASSLVFLGQGSYEQYF	TGTGCCAGCAGTCTAGTCTTTCTCGGACAGGGATCCTACGAGCAGTACTTC	TRBJ2-7	TRBD1	-	TRBV27
CASSQEGTKGTQYF	TGCGCCAGCAGCCAAGAAGGGACGAAAGGGACCCAGTACTTC	TRBJ2-5	-	-	TRBV4-1
CASSPDRGTDTQYF	TGTGCCAGCAGCCCAGACCGGGGCACAGATACGCAGTATTTT	TRBJ2-3	-	few	TRBV27
CASSLVAGSYEQYF	TGTGCCAGCAGCTTAGTGGCGGGAAGCTACGAGCAGTACTTC	TRBJ2-7	-	-	TRBV7-8
CASSFSRLAGTYEQYF	TGTGCCAGCAGTTTTTCCCGACTAGCGGGAACCTACGAGCAGTACTTC	TRBJ2-7	TRBD2	-	TRBV6-6
CASSFNSANTEAFF	TGCGCCAGCAGCTTCAATTCAGCTAACACTGAAGCTTTCTTT	TRBJ1-1	-	-	TRBV5-1
CATKTGIDDEQFF	TGCGCCACGAAAACAGGGATCGACGATGAGCAGTTCTTC	TRBJ2-1	-	-	TRBV10-2
CASSSTSGLNTGELFF	TGTGCCAGCAGCTCTACTAGCGGTCTGAACACCGGGGAGCTGTTTTTT	TRBJ2-2	TRBD2	-	TRBV7-9
CASSLDPKAGYTF	TGTGCCAGCAGCTTGGACCCTAAGGCTGGCTACACCTTC	TRBJ1-2	-	-	TRBV5-6
CASSIGAGGMGDTQYF	TGTGCCAGTAGTATAGGAGCGGGGGGGATGGGGGATACGCAGTATTTT	TRBJ2-3	TRBD2	-	TRBV19
CASRDLRYQETQYF	TGTGCCAGCCGTGACCTTCGGTACCAAGAGACCCAGTACTTC	TRBJ2-5	-	-	TRBV6-6
CASSLENADEQFF	TGTGCTAGCAGCTTAGAGAACGCCGATGAGCAGTTCTTC	TRBJ2-1	-	few	TRBV7-7
CSATGLAGETQYF	TGCAGCGCCACGGGACTAGCGGGAGAGACCCAGTACTTC	TRBJ2-5	TRBD2	once	TRBV29-1
CASVGLAEYEQYF	TGTGCCAGCGTGGGTCTAGCGGAATACGAGCAGTACTTC	TRBJ2-7	TRBD2	-	TRBV27
CASSQGLAVRDTQYF	TGTGCCAGCAGCCAAGGCCTAGCGGTACGGGATACGCAGTATTTT	TRBJ2-3	TRBD2	-	TRBV14
CASSNTGTGLAGNTIYF	TGTGCCAGCAGCAACACCGGGACAGGGCTCGCTGGAAACACCATATATTTT	TRBJ1-3	TRBD1	-	TRBV7-2
CASSKQGVGNHNYGYTF	TGTGCCAGCAGCAAACAGGGGGTAGGGAATCATAACTATGGCTACACCTTC	TRBJ1-2	TRBD1	-	TRBV28
CASSPGQASGGTEAFF	TGCGCCAGCAGCCCTGGACAGGCGTCGGGAGGAACTGAAGCTTTCTTT	TRBJ1-1	TRBD1	-	TRBV5-1